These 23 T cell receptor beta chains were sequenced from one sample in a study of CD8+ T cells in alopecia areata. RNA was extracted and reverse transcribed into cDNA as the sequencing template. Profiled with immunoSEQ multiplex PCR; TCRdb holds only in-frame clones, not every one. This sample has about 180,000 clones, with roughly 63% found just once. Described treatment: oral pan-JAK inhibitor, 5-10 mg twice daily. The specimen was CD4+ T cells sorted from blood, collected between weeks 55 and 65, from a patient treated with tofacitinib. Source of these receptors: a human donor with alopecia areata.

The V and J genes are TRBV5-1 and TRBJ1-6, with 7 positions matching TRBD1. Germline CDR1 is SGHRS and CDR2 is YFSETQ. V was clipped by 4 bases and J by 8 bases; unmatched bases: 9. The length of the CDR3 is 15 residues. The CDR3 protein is CASSPGQAVHSPLHF. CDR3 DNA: TGCGCCAGCAGCCCCGGACAGGCCGTTCATTCACCCCTCCACTTT.

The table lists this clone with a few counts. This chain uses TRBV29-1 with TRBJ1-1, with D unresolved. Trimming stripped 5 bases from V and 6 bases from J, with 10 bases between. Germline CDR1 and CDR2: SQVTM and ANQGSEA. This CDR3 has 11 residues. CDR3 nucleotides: TGCAGCGTTAGGCTATCCTCTGAAGCTTTCTTT. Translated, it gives CSVRLSSEAFF.

The CDR3 here is CASSRYRGSSYEQYF. CDR3 nucleotide sequence: TGTGCCAGCAGCCGGTACCGGGGGAGCTCCTACGAGCAGTACTTC. The V and J genes are TRBV7-2 and TRBJ2-7; possible D gene TRBD2, 6 bases. The CDR3 is 15 amino acids. Between the trimmed V and J ends, which lost 5 bases and 0 bases, there was a span of 14 bases. CDR1 SGHTA and CDR2 FQGNSA come from the germline V gene.

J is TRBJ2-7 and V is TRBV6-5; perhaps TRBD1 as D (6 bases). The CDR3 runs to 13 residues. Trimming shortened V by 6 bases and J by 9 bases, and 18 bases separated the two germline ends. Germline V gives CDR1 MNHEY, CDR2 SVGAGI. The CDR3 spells CASRMDRRNSQYF. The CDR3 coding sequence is TGTGCCAGCAGGATGGACAGACGGAACTCGCAGTACTTC.

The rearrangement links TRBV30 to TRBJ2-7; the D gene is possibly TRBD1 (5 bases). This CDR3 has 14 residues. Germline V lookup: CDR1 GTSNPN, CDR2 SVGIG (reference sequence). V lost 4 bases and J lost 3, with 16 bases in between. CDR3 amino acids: CAWIGQGRYYEQYF. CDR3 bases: TGTGCCTGGATTGGGCAGGGCAGGTACTACGAGCAGTACTTC.

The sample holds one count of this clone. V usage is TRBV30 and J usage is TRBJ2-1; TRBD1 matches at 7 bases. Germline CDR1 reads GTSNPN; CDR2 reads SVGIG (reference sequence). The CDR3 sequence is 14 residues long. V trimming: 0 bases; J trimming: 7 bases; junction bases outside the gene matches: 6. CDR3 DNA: TGTGCCTGGAGTGTTAAGGGGGCGGCTAATGAGCAGTTCTTC. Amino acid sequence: CAWSVKGAANEQFF. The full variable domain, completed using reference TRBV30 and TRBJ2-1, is SQTIHQWPATLVQPVGSPLSLECTVEGTSNPNLYWYRQAAGRGLQLLFYSVGIGQISSEVPQNLSASRPQDRQFILSSKKLLLSDSGFYLCAWSVKGAANEQFFGPGTRLTVL.

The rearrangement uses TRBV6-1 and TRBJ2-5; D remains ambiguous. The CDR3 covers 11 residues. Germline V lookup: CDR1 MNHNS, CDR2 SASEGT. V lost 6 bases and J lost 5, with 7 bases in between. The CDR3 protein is CASSGGETQYF. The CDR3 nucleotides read TGTGCCAGCAGCGGTGGGGAGACCCAGTACTTC.

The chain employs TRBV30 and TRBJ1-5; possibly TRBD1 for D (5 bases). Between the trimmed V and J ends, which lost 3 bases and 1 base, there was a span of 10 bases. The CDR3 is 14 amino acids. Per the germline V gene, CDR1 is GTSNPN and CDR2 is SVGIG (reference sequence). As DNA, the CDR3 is TGTGCCTGGAGCCAAAGGGGAAGCAATCAGCCCCAGCATTTT. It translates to CAWSQRGSNQPQHF.

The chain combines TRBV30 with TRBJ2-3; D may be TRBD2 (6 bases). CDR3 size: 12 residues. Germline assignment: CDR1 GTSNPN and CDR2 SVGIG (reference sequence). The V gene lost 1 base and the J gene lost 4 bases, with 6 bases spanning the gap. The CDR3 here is CAWSGGADTQYF. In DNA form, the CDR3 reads TGTGCCTGGAGTGGGGGGGCAGATACGCAGTATTTT.

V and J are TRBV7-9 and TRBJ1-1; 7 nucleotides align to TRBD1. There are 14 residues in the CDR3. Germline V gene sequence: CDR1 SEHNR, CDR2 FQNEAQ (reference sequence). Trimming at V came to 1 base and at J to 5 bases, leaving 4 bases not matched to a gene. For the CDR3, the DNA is TGTGCCAGCAGCTTAGAAGGGACAGCGACTGAAGCTTTCTTT. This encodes CASSLEGTATEAFF.

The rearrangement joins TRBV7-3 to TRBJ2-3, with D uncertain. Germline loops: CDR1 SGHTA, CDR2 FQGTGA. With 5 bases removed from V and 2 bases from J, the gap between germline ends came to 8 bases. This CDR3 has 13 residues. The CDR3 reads CASSPSYTDTQYF. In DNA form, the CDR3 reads TGTGCCAGCAGCCCCTCCTACACAGATACGCAGTATTTT.

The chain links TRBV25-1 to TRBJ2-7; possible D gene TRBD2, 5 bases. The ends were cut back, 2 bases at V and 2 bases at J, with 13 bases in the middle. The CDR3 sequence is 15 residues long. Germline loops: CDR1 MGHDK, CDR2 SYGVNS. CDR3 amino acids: CASSEEGPTAYEQYF. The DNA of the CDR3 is TGTGCCAGCAGTGAAGAGGGTCCGACGGCCTACGAGCAGTACTTC.

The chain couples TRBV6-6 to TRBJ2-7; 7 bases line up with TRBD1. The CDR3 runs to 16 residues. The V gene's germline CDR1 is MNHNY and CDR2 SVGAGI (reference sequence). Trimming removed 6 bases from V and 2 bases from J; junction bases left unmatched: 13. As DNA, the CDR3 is TGTGCCAGCAGCCAGACCGGGACAGCCGCCCCCTACGAGCAGTACTTC. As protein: CASSQTGTAAPYEQYF.

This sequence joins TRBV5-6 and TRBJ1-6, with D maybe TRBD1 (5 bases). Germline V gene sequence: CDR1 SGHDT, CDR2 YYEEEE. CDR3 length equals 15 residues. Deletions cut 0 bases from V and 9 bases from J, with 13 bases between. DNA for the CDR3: TGTGCCAGCAGCTTGGTCGCCGGGGCAGGTTCACCCCTCCACTTT. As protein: CASSLVAGAGSPLHF.

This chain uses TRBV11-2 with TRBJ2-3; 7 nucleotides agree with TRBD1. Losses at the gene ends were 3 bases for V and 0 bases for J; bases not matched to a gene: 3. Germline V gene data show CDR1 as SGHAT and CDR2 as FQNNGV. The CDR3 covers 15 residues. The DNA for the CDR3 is TGTGCCAGCAGCTTGAACAGGGGTAGCACAGATACGCAGTATTTT. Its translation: CASSLNRGSTDTQYF.

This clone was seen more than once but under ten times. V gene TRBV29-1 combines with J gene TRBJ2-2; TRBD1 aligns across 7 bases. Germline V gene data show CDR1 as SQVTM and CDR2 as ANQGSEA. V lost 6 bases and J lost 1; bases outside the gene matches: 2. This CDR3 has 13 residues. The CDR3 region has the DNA TGCAGCGTGCGGACAGGGAACACCGGGGAGCTGTTTTTT. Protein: CSVRTGNTGELFF.

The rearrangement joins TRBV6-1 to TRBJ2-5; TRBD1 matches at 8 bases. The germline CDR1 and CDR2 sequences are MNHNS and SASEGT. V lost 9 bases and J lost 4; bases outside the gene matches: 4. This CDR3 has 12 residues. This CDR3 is CARVQGVETQYF. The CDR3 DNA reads TGTGCCAGAGTACAGGGGGTAGAGACCCAGTACTTC.

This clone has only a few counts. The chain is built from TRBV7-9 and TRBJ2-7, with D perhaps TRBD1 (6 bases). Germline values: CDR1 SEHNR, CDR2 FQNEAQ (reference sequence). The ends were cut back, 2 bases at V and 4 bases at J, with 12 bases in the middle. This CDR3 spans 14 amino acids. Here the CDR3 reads CASSLTGTSYEQYF. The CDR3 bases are TGTGCCAGCAGCTTAACAGGGACAAGTTACGAGCAGTACTTC.

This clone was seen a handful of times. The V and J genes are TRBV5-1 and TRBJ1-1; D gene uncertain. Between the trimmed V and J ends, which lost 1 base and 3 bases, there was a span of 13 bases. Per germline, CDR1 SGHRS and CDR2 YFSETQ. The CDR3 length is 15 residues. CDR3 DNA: TGCGCCAGCAGCTTGTCCAAACCTGGGGACACTGAAGCTTTCTTT. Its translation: CASSLSKPGDTEAFF.

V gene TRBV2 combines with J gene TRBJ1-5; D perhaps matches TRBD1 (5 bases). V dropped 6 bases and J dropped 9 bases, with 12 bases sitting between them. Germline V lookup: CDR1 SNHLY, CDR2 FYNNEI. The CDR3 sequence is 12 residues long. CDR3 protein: CASSPGIGPQHF. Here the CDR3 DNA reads TGTGCCAGCAGCCCAGGGATTGGGCCCCAGCATTTT.

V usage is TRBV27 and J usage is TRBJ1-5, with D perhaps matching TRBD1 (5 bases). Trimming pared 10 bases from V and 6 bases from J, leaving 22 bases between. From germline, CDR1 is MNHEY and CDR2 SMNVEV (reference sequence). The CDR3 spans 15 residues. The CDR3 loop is CATSPGLQRGQPQHF. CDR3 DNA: TGTGCCACGAGCCCGGGACTCCAAAGGGGTCAGCCCCAGCATTTT.

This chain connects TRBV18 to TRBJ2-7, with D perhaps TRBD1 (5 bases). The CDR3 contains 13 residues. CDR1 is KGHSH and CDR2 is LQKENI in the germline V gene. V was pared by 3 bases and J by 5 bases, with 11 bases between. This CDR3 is CASSPDIYHEQYF. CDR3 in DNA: TGTGCCAGCTCACCGGACATCTACCACGAGCAGTACTTC.

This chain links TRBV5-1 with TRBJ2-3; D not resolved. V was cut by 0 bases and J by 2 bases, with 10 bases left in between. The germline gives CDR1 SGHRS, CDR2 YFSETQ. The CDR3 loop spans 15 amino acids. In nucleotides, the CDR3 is TGCGCCAGCAGCTTGGCCGCGCAACTCACAGATACGCAGTATTTT. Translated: CASSLAAQLTDTQYF.